This T cell receptor beta chain was sequenced in a study of control samples from healthy donors and cancer patients. With V trimmed by 1 base and J by 6 bases, 13 bases remained unmatched. This CDR3 region has 17 residues. Germline V CDR1 and CDR2: GTSNPN, SVGIG (reference sequence). Only in-frame clones appear in the TCRdb table, and some are missing; sequencing was by immunoSEQ multiplex PCR. The sample shows some 89,000 clones, roughly 84% of them seen only once. The chain is built from TRBV30 and TRBJ2-1, with 9 bases aligning to TRBD2. The receptor was derived from a woman in her forties in good health. The sample taken for sequencing was blood. CDR3 sequence reads: CAWSGIGTSKIRNEQFF. CDR3 coding DNA: TGTGCCTGGAGTGGGATCGGGACTAGCAAAATTCGCAATGAGCAGTTCTTC.